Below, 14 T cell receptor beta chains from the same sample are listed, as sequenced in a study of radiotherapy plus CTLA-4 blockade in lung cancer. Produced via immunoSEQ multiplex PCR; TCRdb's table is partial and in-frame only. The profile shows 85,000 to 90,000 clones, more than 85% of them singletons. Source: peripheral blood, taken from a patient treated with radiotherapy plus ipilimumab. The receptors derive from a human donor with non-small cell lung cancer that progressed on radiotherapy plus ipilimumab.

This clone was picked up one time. In DNA form, the CDR3 reads TGTGCCTGGAGTTCAGCGATCAATCAGCCCCAGCATTTT. The encoded protein is CAWSSAINQPQHF. The chain uses TRBV30 and TRBJ1-5; the D is unclear. Between the trimmed V and J ends, which lost 2 bases and 3 bases, there was a span of 8 bases. CDR1 GTSNPN and CDR2 SVGIG come from the germline V gene (reference sequence). The length of the CDR3 is 13 residues.

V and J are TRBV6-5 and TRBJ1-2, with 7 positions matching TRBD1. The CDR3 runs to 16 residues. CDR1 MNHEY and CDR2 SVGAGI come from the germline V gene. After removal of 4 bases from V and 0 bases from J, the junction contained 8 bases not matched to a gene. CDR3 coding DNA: TGTGCCAGCAGTTCCCGACAGGGACCGGCTAACTATGGCTACACCTTC. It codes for CASSSRQGPANYGYTF.

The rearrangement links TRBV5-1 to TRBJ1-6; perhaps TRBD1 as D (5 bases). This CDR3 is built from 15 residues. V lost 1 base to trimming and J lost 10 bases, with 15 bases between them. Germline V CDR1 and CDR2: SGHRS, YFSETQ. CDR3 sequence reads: CASSLSPGEGSPLHF. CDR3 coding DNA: TGCGCCAGCAGCTTGTCGCCGGGGGAAGGGTCACCCCTCCACTTT.

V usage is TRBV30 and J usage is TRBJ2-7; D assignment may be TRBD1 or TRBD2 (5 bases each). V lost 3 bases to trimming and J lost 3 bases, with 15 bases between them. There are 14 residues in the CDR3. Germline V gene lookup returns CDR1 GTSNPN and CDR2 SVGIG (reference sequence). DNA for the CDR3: TGTGCCTGGAGGGGGGACCTCTCTGGCTACGAGCAGTACTTC. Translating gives CAWRGDLSGYEQYF.

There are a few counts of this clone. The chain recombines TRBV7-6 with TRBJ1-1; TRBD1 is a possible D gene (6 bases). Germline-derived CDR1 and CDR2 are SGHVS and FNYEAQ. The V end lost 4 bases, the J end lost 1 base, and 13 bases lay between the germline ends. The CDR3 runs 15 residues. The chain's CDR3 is CASSSAGVRNTEAFF. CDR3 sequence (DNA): TGTGCCAGCAGCTCGGCAGGGGTCAGGAACACTGAAGCTTTCTTT.

CDR3 protein: CASSRRASSGDTEAFF. The CDR3 bases are TGTGCCAGCAGCAGAAGGGCTTCATCGGGGGACACTGAAGCTTTCTTT. This chain joins TRBV7-9 and TRBJ1-1; TRBD1 is a possible D gene (5 bases). Germline V gene lookup returns CDR1 SEHNR and CDR2 FQNEAQ (reference sequence). CDR3 length: 16 residues. Trimming stripped 5 bases from V and 3 bases from J, with 19 bases between.

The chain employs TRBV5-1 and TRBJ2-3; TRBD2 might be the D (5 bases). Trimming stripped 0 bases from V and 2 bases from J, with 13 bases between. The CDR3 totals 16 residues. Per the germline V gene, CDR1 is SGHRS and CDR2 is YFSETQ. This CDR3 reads CASSLGSSLYTDTQYF. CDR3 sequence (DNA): TGCGCCAGCAGCTTGGGGTCTAGCCTTTACACAGATACGCAGTATTTT.

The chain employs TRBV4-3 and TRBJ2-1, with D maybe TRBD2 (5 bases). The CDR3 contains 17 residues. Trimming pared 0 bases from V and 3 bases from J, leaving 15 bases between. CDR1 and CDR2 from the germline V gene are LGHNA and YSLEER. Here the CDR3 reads CASSQERAIAGYNEQFF. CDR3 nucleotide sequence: TGCGCCAGCAGCCAAGAGAGGGCTATAGCTGGCTACAATGAGCAGTTCTTC.

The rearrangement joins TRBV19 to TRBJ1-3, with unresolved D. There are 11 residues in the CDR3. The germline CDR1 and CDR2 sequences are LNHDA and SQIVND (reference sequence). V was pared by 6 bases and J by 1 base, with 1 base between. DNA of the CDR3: TGTGCCAGTAGGTCTGGAAACACCATATATTTT. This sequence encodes CASRSGNTIYF.

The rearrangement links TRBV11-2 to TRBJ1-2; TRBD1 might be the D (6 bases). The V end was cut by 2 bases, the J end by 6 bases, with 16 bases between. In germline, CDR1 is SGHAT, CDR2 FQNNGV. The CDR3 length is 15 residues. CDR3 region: CASSLWALRTDGYTF. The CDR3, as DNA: TGTGCCAGCAGCTTATGGGCGTTACGGACAGATGGCTACACCTTC.

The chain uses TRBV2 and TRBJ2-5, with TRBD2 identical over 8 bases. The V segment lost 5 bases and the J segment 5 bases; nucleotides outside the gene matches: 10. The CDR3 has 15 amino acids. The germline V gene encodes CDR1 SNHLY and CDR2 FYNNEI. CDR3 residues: CASSTPGRAGETQYF. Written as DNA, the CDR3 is TGTGCCAGCAGTACCCCCGGGAGGGCGGGGGAGACCCAGTACTTC.

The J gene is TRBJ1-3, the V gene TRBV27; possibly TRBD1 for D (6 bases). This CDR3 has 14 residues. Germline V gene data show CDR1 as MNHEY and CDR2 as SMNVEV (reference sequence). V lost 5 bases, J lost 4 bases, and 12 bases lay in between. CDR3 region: CASSPQGMGNTIYF. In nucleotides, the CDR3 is TGTGCCAGCAGTCCCCAGGGGATGGGAAACACCATATATTTT.

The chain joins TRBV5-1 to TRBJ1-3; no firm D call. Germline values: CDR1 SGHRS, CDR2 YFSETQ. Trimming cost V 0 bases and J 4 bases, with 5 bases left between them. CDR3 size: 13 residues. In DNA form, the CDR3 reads TGCGCCAGCAGCTTGGGACTCGGAAACACCATATATTTT. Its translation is CASSLGLGNTIYF.

The CDR3 reads CASSPSGTLVEKLFF. CDR3 in DNA: TGTGCCAGCAGCCCATCCGGGACACTAGTTGAAAAACTGTTTTTT. This rearrangement joins TRBV5-8 to TRBJ1-4, with D maybe TRBD1 (6 bases). This CDR3 spans 15 amino acids. The germline V and J ends were trimmed by 4 bases and 7 bases, with 17 bases remaining between them. Germline V gene lookup returns CDR1 SGHTS and CDR2 YDEGEE.